The 21 T cell receptor beta chains below come from one sample, sequenced in a study of cytomegalovirus exposure and HLA in healthy donors. The PCR made use of 60 Vbeta and 13 Jbeta primers. Profiled with immunoSEQ multiplex PCR; TCRdb holds only in-frame clones, not every one. The profile shows roughly 70,000 clones, almost 85% of them singletons. Sequencing was done on a sample of PBMCs. The receptors here all came from a man in his late teens or twenties in good health and CMV-seronegative.

The V gene is TRBV6-5, the J gene TRBJ2-3; a possible D gene is TRBD1 (5 bases). In germline, CDR1 is MNHEY, CDR2 SVGAGI. CDR3 length equals 13 residues. V was shortened by 6 bases and J by 6 bases, with 13 bases between the two germline ends. The CDR3 region has the DNA TGTGCCAGCAGGACGTGGGGCGCGGATACGCAGTATTTT. Translated: CASRTWGADTQYF.

The gene calls are TRBV28 and TRBJ1-2; TRBD1 aligns across 10 bases. Trimming took 5 bases from V and 4 from J; bases not matched to a gene: 10. This CDR3 has 16 residues. The germline V gene has CDR1 MDHEN and CDR2 SYDVKM. CDR3 nucleotide sequence: TGTGCCAGCAGTGTAACAAGGACAGGGGGGAGCTATGGCTACACCTTC. Protein product: CASSVTRTGGSYGYTF.

This sequence joins TRBV10-1 and TRBJ1-2; tentatively, D is TRBD1 (6 bases). The germline CDR1 and CDR2 sequences are WNHNN and SYGVQD (reference sequence). V was cut by 4 bases and J by 8 bases, with 14 bases left in between. CDR3 length: 13 residues. In DNA, the CDR3 is TGCGCCAGCAGTGGGCCGGGACACGACGGCTACACCTTC. This encodes CASSGPGHDGYTF.

The chain recombines TRBV27 with TRBJ2-2, with D perhaps matching TRBD1 (5 bases). This CDR3 is 16 amino acids long. CDR1 is MNHEY, CDR2 SMNVEV, per germline (reference sequence). The V gene lost 2 bases and the J gene lost 0 bases, with 10 bases spanning the gap. CDR3 DNA sequence: TGTGCCAGCAGTTTAGCAGGGTCTCCGAACACCGGGGAGCTGTTTTTT. Protein: CASSLAGSPNTGELFF.

The chain is built from TRBV28 and TRBJ2-1; D might be TRBD2 (6 bases). The CDR3 sequence is 14 residues long. Trimming left V 4 bases short and J 6 bases short, with 13 bases between. Germline CDR1 and CDR2: MDHEN and SYDVKM. The CDR3 DNA is TGTGCCAGCAGTTCATCGGGACTCACCAATGAGCAGTTCTTC. This codes for CASSSSGLTNEQFF. The full variable domain, its missing parts supplied by reference TRBV28 and TRBJ2-1, is DVKVTQSSRYLVKRTGEKVFLECVQDMDHENMFWYRQDPGLGLRLIYFSYDVKMKEKGDIPEGYSVSREKKERFSLILESASTNQTSMYLCASSSSGLTNEQFFGPGTRLTVL.

The chain is built from TRBV2 and TRBJ2-3; TRBD2 aligns across 9 bases. The CDR3 length is 15 residues. CDR1 and CDR2 (germline): SNHLY, FYNNEI. The junction had 4 bases not matched to a gene; V was cut back by 6 bases and J by 0 bases. This chain's CDR3 is CASSETSGSTDTQYF. The CDR3 nucleotides read TGTGCCAGCAGCGAAACTAGCGGGAGCACAGATACGCAGTATTTT.

V and J are TRBV28 and TRBJ2-3; a weak D match, TRBD2 (6 bases). The CDR3 sequence is 14 residues long. The germline CDR1 and CDR2 sequences are MDHEN and SYDVKM. Trimming pared 5 bases from V and 1 base from J, leaving 10 bases between. CDR3: CASSQGGGTDTQYF. Written as DNA, the CDR3 is TGTGCCAGCAGTCAGGGAGGAGGCACAGATACGCAGTATTTT.

A word on this clone: Germline and junction disagree at one end, which may indicate a read error. The chain couples TRBV11-2 to TRBJ2-2; D may be TRBD1 (6 bases). The CDR3 totals 17 residues. The germline gives CDR1 SGHAT, CDR2 FQNNGV. CDR3 loop: CVSSLEGVGGIAGELFF. The CDR3 nucleotides are TGTGTCAGCAGCTTAGAGGGGGTAGGGGGTATAGCCGGGGAGCTGTTTTTT.

V gene TRBV4-3 combines with J gene TRBJ2-1; TRBD2 matches 12 bases. The CDR3 has 18 residues. Looked up from germline, CDR1 is LGHNA and CDR2 is YSLEER. The trim removed 6 bases at V and 4 bases at J, leaving 13 bases unmatched. The CDR3 DNA reads as TGCGCCAGCAGTGGGCTAGCGGGGGGGGCCGTAGGGTACAATGAGCAGTTCTTC. Its protein is CASSGLAGGAVGYNEQFF.

The chain carries TRBV28 and TRBJ1-3; 10 positions agree with TRBD1. In germline, CDR1 is MDHEN, CDR2 SYDVKM. CDR3 length equals 16 residues. V lost 6 bases, J lost 2 bases, and 7 bases stayed unmatched. The CDR3 DNA reads as TGTGCCAGCAGATGGGACAGGGGTCTCCCTGGAAACACCATATATTTT. This translates into CASRWDRGLPGNTIYF. Full variable domain (rest looked up from reference TRBV28 and TRBJ1-3): DVKVTQSSRYLVKRTGEKVFLECVQDMDHENMFWYRQDPGLGLRLIYFSYDVKMKEKGDIPEGYSVSREKKERFSLILESASTNQTSMYLCASRWDRGLPGNTIYFGEGSWLTVV.

This chain joins TRBV10-3 and TRBJ2-3; 8 nucleotides match TRBD2. This CDR3 is 15 amino acids long. Germline V CDR1 and CDR2: ENHRY, SYGVKD. V was clipped by 0 bases and J by 4 bases; unmatched bases: 3. DNA of the CDR3: TGTGCCATCAGTGAGTCTGGGACTAGGGCAGATACGCAGTATTTT. Amino acid sequence: CAISESGTRADTQYF.

The rearrangement joins TRBV7-8 to TRBJ2-7; perhaps TRBD1 as D (6 bases). Germline V CDR1 and CDR2: SGHVS, FQNEAQ. The CDR3 has 14 amino acids. V gave up 1 base and J gave up 3 bases, with 10 bases separating them. CDR3 sequence reads: CASSLGSGVYEQYF. The CDR3 nucleotides read TGTGCCAGCAGCTTAGGGTCAGGGGTCTACGAGCAGTACTTC.

This clone showed up just once. As DNA, the CDR3 is TGTGCCATCAGTGACCGACAGCGACCTGGCTACACCTTC. Residues: CAISDRQRPGYTF. This rearrangement joins TRBV10-3 to TRBJ1-2; D might be TRBD1 (5 bases). Germline V gene sequence: CDR1 ENHRY, CDR2 SYGVKD. There are 13 residues in the CDR3. V was cut by 3 bases and J by 7 bases, with 12 bases left in between.

This chain uses TRBV4-3 with TRBJ2-3, with TRBD1 matching over 8 bases. V lost 4 bases to trimming and J lost 1 base; unmatched junction nucleotides: 4. Germline loops: CDR1 LGHNA, CDR2 YSLEER. The CDR3 is 15 amino acids. CDR3 loop: CASSPRGRGTDTQYF. The CDR3 DNA follows: TGCGCCAGCAGCCCCAGGGGGCGAGGCACAGATACGCAGTATTTT.

The rearrangement links TRBV4-2 to TRBJ2-1, with TRBD2 identical over 8 bases. Germline CDR1 and CDR2: LGHNA and YNFKEQ. This CDR3 has 15 residues. With 0 bases clipped from V and 3 bases from J, the junction kept 1 base outside the gene matches. CDR3 sequence: CASSQERGGYNEQFF. Here the CDR3 DNA reads TGTGCCAGCAGCCAAGAACGGGGGGGCTACAATGAGCAGTTCTTC.

This CDR3 reads CASSKDRPRSGNTIYF. The CDR3 DNA reads as TGTGCCAGCAGCAAGGACAGGCCCCGCTCTGGAAACACCATATATTTT. The V call is TRBV28, the J call TRBJ1-3; 7 bases fit TRBD1. CDR1 and CDR2 (germline): MDHEN, SYDVKM. With 6 bases clipped from V and 0 bases from J, the junction kept 8 bases outside the gene matches. The CDR3 consists of 16 residues.

The chain links TRBV28 to TRBJ1-2; perhaps TRBD1 as D (5 bases). V shed 6 bases and J shed 4 bases, with 12 bases lying between them. The CDR3 sequence is 13 residues long. The germline V gene encodes CDR1 MDHEN and CDR2 SYDVKM. CDR3 protein: CASRPGQAYGYTF. The CDR3, as DNA: TGTGCCAGCAGGCCCGGACAAGCCTATGGCTACACCTTC.

J is TRBJ1-1 and V is TRBV29-1, with a weak D call TRBD1 (6 bases). Trimming left V 4 bases short and J 6 bases short, with 21 bases between. The CDR3 extends over 15 amino acids. Germline V CDR1 and CDR2: SQVTM, ANQGSEA. CDR3 amino acids: CSVVPQKGVYPEAFF. The DNA of the CDR3 is TGCAGCGTTGTTCCTCAGAAGGGGGTCTACCCTGAAGCTTTCTTT.

The chain is built from TRBV6-1 and TRBJ2-7; 11 bases line up with TRBD1. V lost 3 bases and J lost 3; bases outside the gene matches: 7. Germline V gene sequence: CDR1 MNHNS, CDR2 SASEGT. The CDR3 is 16 residues long. The CDR3 reads CASSDPSGTGGYEQYF. CDR3 DNA sequence: TGTGCCAGCAGTGATCCCTCCGGGACAGGGGGCTACGAGCAGTACTTC.

The chain links TRBV5-6 to TRBJ2-7; 10 bases fit TRBD2. Germline V gene lookup returns CDR1 SGHDT and CDR2 YYEEEE. V lost 1 base and J lost 3; bases outside the gene matches: 4. CDR3 length: 15 residues. DNA for the CDR3: TGTGCCAGCAGCTTGAGAGCGGGGGGGCTCTACGAGCAGTACTTC. The encoded protein is CASSLRAGGLYEQYF.

The rearrangement links TRBV7-9 to TRBJ1-2, with 11 bases identical to TRBD1. This CDR3 has 18 residues. Germline CDR1 and CDR2: SEHNR and FQNEAQ (reference sequence). Germline trimming cut 5 bases from V and 3 bases from J; bases unmatched to any gene: 14. The CDR3 loop reads CASSGLGTGGSGYYGYTF. Here the CDR3 DNA reads TGTGCCAGCAGCGGGTTGGGGACAGGGGGATCAGGGTACTATGGCTACACCTTC.